This T cell receptor beta chain emerged from a study of technical replicates of blood from a handful of donors. Some clones are missing from TCRdb's copy, which holds only in-frame ones; the method was immunoSEQ multiplex PCR. Of more than 60,000 clones detected, 85% to 95% appear once; the ten largest clones hold 0.35% to 0.45%. Sequenced sample: T cells isolated from PBMCs. The sequence was obtained from a human donor in good health.

The CDR3 region has the DNA TGTGCCAGCAGCCGTGGGGAGGACTTTAGCGAGCAGTACTTC. Amino acids: CASSRGEDFSEQYF. The chain links TRBV27 to TRBJ2-7, with D perhaps TRBD2 (6 bases). Germline V CDR1 and CDR2: MNHEY, SMNVEV (reference sequence). The CDR3 spans 14 residues. The V end was cut by 6 bases, the J end by 6 bases, with 18 bases between.